This TCR beta chain was sequenced during a study of sequential checkpoint blockade in melanoma. Across the whole study: TCRβ was sequenced from DNA of under 100 pretreatment tumors. Some 22 patients had tumor biopsies before treatment and at week 13.

The germline V gene has CDR1 ENHRY and CDR2 SYGVKD. V shed 6 bases and J shed 7 bases, with 10 bases lying between them. This CDR3 contains 12 residues. Treatment specified: randomized to nivolumab then ipilimumab (arm A) or the reverse (arm B). Regarding this clone: What it binds is not known.

General study findings and limits: T-cell fraction and clonality followed PD-L1 and CD8+ counts, not mutational load.

TCRdb keeps only in-frame clones here, not all; method: immunoSEQ multiplex PCR. The table records 2,500 or so clones, approximately 19% of them present only once. The receptor was derived from a human donor with melanoma. The sample consisted of tumor tissue (inferred from file names), taken from a patient given nivolumab and ipilimumab in sequence. This chain connects TRBV10-3 to TRBJ1-5, with a possible D match to TRBD1 (5 bases). The CDR3 sequence: CAISPDSQPQHF. In DNA, the CDR3 is TGTGCCATCAGCCCTGACAGCCAGCCCCAGCATTTT.